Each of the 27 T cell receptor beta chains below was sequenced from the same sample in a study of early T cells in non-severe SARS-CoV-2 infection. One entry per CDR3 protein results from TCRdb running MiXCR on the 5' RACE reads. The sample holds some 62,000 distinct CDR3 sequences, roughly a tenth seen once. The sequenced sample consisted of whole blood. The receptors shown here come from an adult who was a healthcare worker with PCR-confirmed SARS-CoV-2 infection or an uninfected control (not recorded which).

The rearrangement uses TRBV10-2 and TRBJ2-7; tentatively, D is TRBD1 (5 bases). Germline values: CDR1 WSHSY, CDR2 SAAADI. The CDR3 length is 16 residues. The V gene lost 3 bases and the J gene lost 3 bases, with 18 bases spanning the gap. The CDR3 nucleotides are TGCGCCAGCAGTGACTTGACAGCTGGTCTAGACTACGAGCAGTACGTC. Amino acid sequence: CASSDLTAGLDYEQYV.

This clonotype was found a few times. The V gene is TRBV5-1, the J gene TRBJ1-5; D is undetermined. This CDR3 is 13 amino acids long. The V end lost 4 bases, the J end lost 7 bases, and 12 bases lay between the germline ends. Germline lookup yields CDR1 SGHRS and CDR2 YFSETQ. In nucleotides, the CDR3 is TGCGCCAGCAGCGTCAGACCCGAGCAGCCCCAGCATTTT. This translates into CASSVRPEQPQHF.

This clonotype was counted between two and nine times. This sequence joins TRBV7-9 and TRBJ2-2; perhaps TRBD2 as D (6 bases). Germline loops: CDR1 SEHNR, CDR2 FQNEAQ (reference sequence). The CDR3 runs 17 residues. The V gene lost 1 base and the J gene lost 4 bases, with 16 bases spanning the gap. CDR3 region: CASSLGWPPAGTGELFF. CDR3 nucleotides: TGTGCCAGCAGCTTAGGTTGGCCCCCAGCGGGCACCGGGGAGCTGTTTTTT.

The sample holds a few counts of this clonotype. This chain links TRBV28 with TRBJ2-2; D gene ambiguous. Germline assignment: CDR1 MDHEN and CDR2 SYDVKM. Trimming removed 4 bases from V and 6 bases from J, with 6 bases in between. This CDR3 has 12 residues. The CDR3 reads CASSSPPGELFF. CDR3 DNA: TGTGCCAGCAGTTCCCCCCCCGGGGAGCTGTTTTTT. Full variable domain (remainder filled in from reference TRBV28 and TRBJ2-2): DVKVTQSSRYLVKRTGEKVFLECVQDMDHENMFWYRQDPGLGLRLIYFSYDVKMKEKGDIPEGYSVSREKKERFSLILESASTNQTSMYLCASSSPPGELFFGEGSRLTVL.

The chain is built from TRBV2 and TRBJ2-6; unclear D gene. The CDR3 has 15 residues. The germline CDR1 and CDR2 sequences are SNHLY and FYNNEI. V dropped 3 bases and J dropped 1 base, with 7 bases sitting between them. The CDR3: CASSEGGSGANVLTF. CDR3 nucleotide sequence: TGTGCCAGCAGTGAGGGCGGATCTGGGGCCAACGTCCTGACTTTC.

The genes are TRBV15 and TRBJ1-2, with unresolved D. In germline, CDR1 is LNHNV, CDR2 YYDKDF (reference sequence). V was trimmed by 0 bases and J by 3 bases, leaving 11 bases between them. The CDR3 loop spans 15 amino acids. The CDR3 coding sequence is TGTGCCACCAGCAGAGATCCGGGAGGTCACTATGGCTACACCTTC. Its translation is CATSRDPGGHYGYTF.

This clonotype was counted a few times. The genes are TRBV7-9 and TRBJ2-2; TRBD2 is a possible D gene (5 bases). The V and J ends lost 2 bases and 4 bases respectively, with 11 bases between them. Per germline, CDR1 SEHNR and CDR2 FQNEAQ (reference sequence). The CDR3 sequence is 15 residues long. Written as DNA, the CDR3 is TGTGCCAGCAGCTTAAGGCCCCGGGGCACCGGGGAGCTGTTTTTT. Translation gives CASSLRPRGTGELFF.

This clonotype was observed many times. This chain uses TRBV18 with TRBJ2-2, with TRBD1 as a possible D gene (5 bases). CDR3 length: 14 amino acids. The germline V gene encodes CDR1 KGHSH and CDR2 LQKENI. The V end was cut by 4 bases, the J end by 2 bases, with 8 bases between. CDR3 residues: CASSRDSNTGELFF. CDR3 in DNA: TGTGCCAGCTCACGAGACAGTAACACCGGGGAGCTGTTTTTT.

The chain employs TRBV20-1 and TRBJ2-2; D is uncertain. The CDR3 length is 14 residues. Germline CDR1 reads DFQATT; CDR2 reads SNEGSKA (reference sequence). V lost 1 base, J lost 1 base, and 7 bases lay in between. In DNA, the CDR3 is TGCAGTGCTAGAGCACAGTTGAACACCGGGGAGCTGTTTTTT. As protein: CSARAQLNTGELFF.

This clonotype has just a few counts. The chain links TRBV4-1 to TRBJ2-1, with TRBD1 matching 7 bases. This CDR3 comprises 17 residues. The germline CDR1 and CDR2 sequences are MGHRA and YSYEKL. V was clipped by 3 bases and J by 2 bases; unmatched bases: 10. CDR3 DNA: TGCGCCAGCAGCCAGACATCTGCGACAGGGCCCTACAATGAGCAGTTCTTC. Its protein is CASSQTSATGPYNEQFF.

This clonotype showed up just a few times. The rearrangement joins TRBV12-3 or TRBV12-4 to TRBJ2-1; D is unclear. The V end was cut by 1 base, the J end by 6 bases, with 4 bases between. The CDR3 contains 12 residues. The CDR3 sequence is CASSLVVNEQFF. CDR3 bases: TGTGCCAGCAGTTTAGTGGTCAATGAGCAGTTCTTC.

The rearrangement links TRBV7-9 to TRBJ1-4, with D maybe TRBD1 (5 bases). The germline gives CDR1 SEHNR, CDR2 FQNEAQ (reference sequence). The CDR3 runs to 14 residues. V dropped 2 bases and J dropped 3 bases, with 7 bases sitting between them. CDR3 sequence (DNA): TGTGCCAGCAGCTTACGGGGGGCTAATGAAAAACTGTTTTTT. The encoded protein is CASSLRGANEKLFF.

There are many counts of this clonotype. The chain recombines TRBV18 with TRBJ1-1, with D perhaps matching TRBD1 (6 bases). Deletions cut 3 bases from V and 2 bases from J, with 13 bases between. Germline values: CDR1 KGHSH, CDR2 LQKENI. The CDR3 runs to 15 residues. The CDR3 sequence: CASSPGSGGNTEAFF. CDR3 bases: TGTGCCAGCTCACCGGGTTCGGGGGGCAACACTGAAGCTTTCTTT.

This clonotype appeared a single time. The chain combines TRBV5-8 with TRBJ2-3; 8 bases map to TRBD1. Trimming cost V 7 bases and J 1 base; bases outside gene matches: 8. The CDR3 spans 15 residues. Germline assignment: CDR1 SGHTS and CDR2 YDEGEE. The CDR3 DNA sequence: TGTGCCAGCCCACGATGGACAGGGCGCACAGATACGCAGTATTTT. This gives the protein CASPRWTGRTDTQYF.

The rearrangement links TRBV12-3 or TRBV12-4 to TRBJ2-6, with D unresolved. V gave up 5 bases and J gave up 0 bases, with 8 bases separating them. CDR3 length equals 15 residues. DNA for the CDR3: TGTGCCAGCAGTCCTCCGGGCTCTGGGGCCAACGTCCTGACTTTC. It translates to CASSPPGSGANVLTF.

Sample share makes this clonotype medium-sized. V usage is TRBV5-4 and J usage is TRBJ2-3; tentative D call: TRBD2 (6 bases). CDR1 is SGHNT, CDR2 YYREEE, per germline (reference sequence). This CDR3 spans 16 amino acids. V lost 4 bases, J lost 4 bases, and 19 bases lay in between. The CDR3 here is CASSPKEGHKSDTQYF. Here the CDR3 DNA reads TGTGCCAGCAGCCCAAAGGAGGGCCACAAATCAGATACGCAGTATTTT.

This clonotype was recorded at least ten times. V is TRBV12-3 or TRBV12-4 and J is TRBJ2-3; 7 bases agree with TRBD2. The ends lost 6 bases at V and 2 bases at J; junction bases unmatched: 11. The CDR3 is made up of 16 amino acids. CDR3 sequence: CASSLDPGLPTDTQYF. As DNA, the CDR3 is TGTGCCAGCAGCCTGGACCCGGGACTACCCACAGATACGCAGTATTTT.

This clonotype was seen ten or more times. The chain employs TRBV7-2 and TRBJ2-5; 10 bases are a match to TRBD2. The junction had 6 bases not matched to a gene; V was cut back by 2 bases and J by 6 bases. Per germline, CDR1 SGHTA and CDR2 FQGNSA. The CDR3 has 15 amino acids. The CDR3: CASSLLASGGKTQYF. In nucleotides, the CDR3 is TGTGCCAGCAGCTTATTGGCTAGCGGGGGAAAGACCCAGTACTTC.

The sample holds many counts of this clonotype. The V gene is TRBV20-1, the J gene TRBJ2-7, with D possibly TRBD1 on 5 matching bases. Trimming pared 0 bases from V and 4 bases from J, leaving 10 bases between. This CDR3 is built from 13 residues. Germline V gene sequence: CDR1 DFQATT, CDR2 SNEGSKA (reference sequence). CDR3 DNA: TGCAGTGCTAGAGATCCCGACAGATACGAGCAGTACGTC. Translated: CSARDPDRYEQYV.

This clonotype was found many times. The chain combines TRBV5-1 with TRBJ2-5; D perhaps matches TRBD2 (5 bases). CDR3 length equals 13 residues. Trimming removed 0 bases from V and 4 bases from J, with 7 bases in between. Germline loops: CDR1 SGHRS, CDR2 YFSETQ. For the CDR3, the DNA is TGCGCCAGCAGCTTGGGAGGGTCAGAGACCCAGTACTTC. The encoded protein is CASSLGGSETQYF.

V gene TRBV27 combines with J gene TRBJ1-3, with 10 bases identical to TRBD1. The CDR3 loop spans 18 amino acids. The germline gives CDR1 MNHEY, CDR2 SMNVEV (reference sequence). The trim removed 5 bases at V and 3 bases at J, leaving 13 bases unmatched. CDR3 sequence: CASSLLPGQGGGGNTIYF. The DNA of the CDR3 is TGTGCCAGCAGTCTTCTCCCCGGACAGGGGGGCGGTGGAAACACCATATATTTT.

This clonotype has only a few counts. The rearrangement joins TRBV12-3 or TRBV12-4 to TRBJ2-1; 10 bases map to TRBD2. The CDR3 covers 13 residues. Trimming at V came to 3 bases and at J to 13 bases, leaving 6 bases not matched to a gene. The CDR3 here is CASSFASGGPQFF. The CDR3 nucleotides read TGTGCCAGCAGTTTCGCTAGCGGGGGCCCACAGTTCTTC.

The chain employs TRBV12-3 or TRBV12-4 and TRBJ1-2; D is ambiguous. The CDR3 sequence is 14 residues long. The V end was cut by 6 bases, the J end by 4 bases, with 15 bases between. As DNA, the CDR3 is TGTGCCAGCAGCCACCTTACCCCCCCCTATGGCTACACCTTC. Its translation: CASSHLTPPYGYTF.

The CDR3 DNA reads TGTGCCAGCAGAAAGGGGGGCTATAGCAATGAGCAGTTCTTC. Translation gives CASRKGGYSNEQFF. This rearrangement joins TRBV27 to TRBJ2-1; D is possibly TRBD1 or TRBD2 (6 bases each). The CDR3 loop spans 14 amino acids. Germline lookup yields CDR1 MNHEY and CDR2 SMNVEV (reference sequence). Trimming removed 6 bases at V and 6 bases at J, with 15 bases between.

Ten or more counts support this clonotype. CDR3 amino acids: CATSDPDRAVGELFF. CDR3 sequence (DNA): TGTGCCACCAGTGATCCGGACAGGGCCGTCGGGGAGCTGTTTTTT. This chain joins TRBV24-1 and TRBJ2-2; 8 bases are a match to TRBD1. CDR1 is KGHDR and CDR2 is SFDVKD in the germline V gene. V lost 3 bases to trimming and J lost 7 bases; unmatched junction nucleotides: 6. This CDR3 spans 15 amino acids.

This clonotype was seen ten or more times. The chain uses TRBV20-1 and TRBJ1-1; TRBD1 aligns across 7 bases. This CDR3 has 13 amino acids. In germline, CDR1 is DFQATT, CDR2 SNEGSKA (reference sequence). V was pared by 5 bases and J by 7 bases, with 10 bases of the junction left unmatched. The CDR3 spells CSAAPDRANEAFF. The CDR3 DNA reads TGCAGTGCTGCTCCAGACAGGGCGAATGAAGCTTTCTTT.

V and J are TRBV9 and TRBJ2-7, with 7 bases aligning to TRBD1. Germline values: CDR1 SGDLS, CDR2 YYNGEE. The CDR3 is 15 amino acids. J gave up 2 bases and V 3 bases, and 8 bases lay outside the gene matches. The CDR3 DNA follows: TGTGCCAGCAGCGCAAACCCGACAGGGACCTACGAGCAGTACGTC. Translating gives CASSANPTGTYEQYV.